Listed here are 26 T cell receptor beta chains from one sample, sequenced in a study of human T cells and chemical hapten exposure. TCRdb re-called the RACE reads with MiXCR, one entry per CDR3 protein. The repertoire holds 70,000 to 100,000 distinct CDR3 sequences, with about 7.5% as singletons. This sample's time point: patch test 1, 2 weeks after DPC sensitization. Treatment in this sample: therapeutic diphenylcyclopropenone sensitization with weekly scalp DPC. The specimen comprised whole blood, sampled in connection with sensitization to the hapten diphenylcyclopropenone (DPC). These receptor sequences come from a woman aged 25 to 45 with alopecia areata. Some clones in this sample may be carry-over from other donors' samples.

The chain combines TRBV9 with TRBJ1-2, with D perhaps TRBD1 (6 bases). This CDR3 has 12 amino acids. CDR1 and CDR2 from the germline V gene are SGDLS and YYNGEE. Trimming left V 3 bases short and J 6 bases short, with 9 bases between. This chain's CDR3 is CASSGKGDGYTF. The CDR3 region has the DNA TGTGCCAGCAGCGGAAAGGGGGATGGCTACACCTTC. Supplemented by reference TRBV9 and TRBJ1-2, the full variable domain reads DSGVTQTPKHLITATGQRVTLRCSPRSGDLSVYWYQQSLDQGLQFLIQYYNGEERAKGNILERFSAQQFPDLHSELNLSSLELGDSALYFCASSGKGDGYTFGSGTRLTVV.

This clonotype was observed at least ten times. The chain recombines TRBV29-1 with TRBJ2-2; 12 positions match TRBD1. V was clipped by 6 bases and J by 2 bases; unmatched bases: 10. CDR3 size: 17 residues. Looked up from germline, CDR1 is SQVTM and CDR2 is ANQGSEA. The CDR3 loop is CSVDTGQGAGNTGELFF. CDR3 nucleotides: TGCAGCGTCGATACGGGACAGGGGGCTGGTAACACCGGGGAGCTGTTTTTT.

In its sample, this clonotype was seen many times. This chain uses TRBV20-1 with TRBJ2-3; TRBD2 matches 11 bases. With 6 bases clipped from V and 0 bases from J, the junction kept 2 bases outside the gene matches. CDR3 length: 14 residues. Germline CDR1 DFQATT, CDR2 SNEGSKA (reference sequence). This CDR3 is CSAGTSGSTDTQYF. DNA for the CDR3: TGCAGTGCCGGGACTAGCGGAAGCACAGATACGCAGTATTTT.

Concerning this clonotype itself: A read error may be the cause here, since a much bigger clone is one base away. The J gene is TRBJ2-6, the V gene TRBV10-3; D is ambiguous. Germline CDR1 ENHRY, CDR2 SYGVKD. The CDR3 consists of 14 residues. V gave up 3 bases and J gave up 8 bases, with 11 bases separating them. Here the CDR3 reads CAISDQSKTNVLTF. The CDR3 nucleotides are TGTGCCATCAGTGATCAGTCAAAGACCAACGTCCTGACTTTC.

The V call is TRBV3-1, the J call TRBJ1-2, with 7 bases matching TRBD1. Germline lookup yields CDR1 LGHDT and CDR2 YNNKEL (reference sequence). There are 15 residues in the CDR3. Trimming at V came to 1 base and at J to 7 bases, leaving 9 bases not matched to a gene. As DNA, the CDR3 is TGTGCCAGCAGCCAAGCCGACAGGGCGTCCGGTGGCTACACCTTC. Translating it yields CASSQADRASGGYTF.

This clonotype was seen ten or more times. The chain couples TRBV3-1 to TRBJ1-2, with D unresolved. The CDR3 is 13 amino acids. Deletions cut 4 bases from V and 3 bases from J, with 9 bases between. CDR1 is LGHDT, CDR2 YNNKEL, per germline (reference sequence). The CDR3 DNA is TGTGCCAGCAGCCTCTCACTCTACTATGGCTACACCTTC. Translation: CASSLSLYYGYTF. The full variable domain, in which reference TRBV3-1 and TRBJ1-2 provide the parts outside the CDR3, is DTAVSQTPKYLVTQMGNDKSIKCEQNLGHDTMYWYKQDSKKFLKIMFSYNNKELIINETVPNRFSPKSPDKAHLNLHINSLELGDSAVYFCASSLSLYYGYTFGSGTRLTVV.

The rearrangement uses TRBV20-1 and TRBJ2-3, with TRBD1 matching 8 bases. Germline V lookup: CDR1 DFQATT, CDR2 SNEGSKA (reference sequence). This CDR3 is built from 14 residues. Trimming removed 5 bases from V and 4 bases from J; junction bases left unmatched: 8. The DNA of the CDR3 is TGCAGTGCTCCGGACAGGGTTGGTGCAGATACGCAGTATTTT. It translates to CSAPDRVGADTQYF.

This clonotype has at least ten counts. The rearrangement uses TRBV7-2 and TRBJ2-6; D remains ambiguous. V was cut by 7 bases and J by 4 bases, with 8 bases left in between. Germline V gene data show CDR1 as SGHTA and CDR2 as FQGNSA. The CDR3 extends over 13 amino acids. The CDR3 DNA is TGTGCCAGCACTCAATTCGGGGCCAACGTCCTGACTTTC. This translates into CASTQFGANVLTF.

This clonotype was seen ten or more times. The chain combines TRBV2 with TRBJ1-1; D might be TRBD1 (5 bases). Germline values: CDR1 SNHLY, CDR2 FYNNEI. V shed 6 bases and J shed 0 bases, with 20 bases lying between them. The CDR3 has 17 residues. CDR3 in amino acids: CASSPPGAGWMNTEAFF. CDR3 in DNA: TGTGCCAGCAGCCCCCCCGGTGCAGGGTGGATGAACACTGAAGCTTTCTTT.

This clonotype has a count of ten or more. The rearrangement uses TRBV7-2 and TRBJ2-7; D is uncertain. The CDR3 runs 12 residues. The germline V gene encodes CDR1 SGHTA and CDR2 FQGNSA. V was clipped by 5 bases and J by 4 bases, with 9 bases between them. DNA of the CDR3: TGTGCCAGCAGCCCCTCCCAGTACGAGCAGTACTTC. It codes for CASSPSQYEQYF.

For this clonotype: This may arise from a read error, as a much more abundant clone is one base away. The chain recombines TRBV12-3 or TRBV12-4 with TRBJ2-2; TRBD2 aligns across 10 bases. The CDR3 totals 16 residues. The V and J ends lost 6 bases and 5 bases, in that order; junction bases with no gene match: 9. The CDR3 protein is CASSHDSGGTTGELFF. The CDR3 DNA follows: TGTGCCAGCAGCCACGATAGCGGGGGGACTACCGGGGAGCTGTTTTTT.

This clonotype was observed many times. The chain recombines TRBV3-1 with TRBJ2-2; 12 nucleotides match TRBD1. Germline lookup yields CDR1 LGHDT and CDR2 YNNKEL (reference sequence). J was trimmed by 6 bases and V by 5 bases; bases with no gene match: 22. This CDR3 contains 21 residues. The CDR3 bases are TGTGCCAGCAGCGCCCACGACCCGGGACAGGGGGCTGCACGTAAAGCCGGGGAGCTGTTTTTT. It is translated as CASSAHDPGQGAARKAGELFF.

This clonotype was counted ten times or more. This sequence joins TRBV20-1 and TRBJ1-2, with D perhaps matching TRBD1 (5 bases). CDR3 length: 14 amino acids. Trimming left V 3 bases short and J 3 bases short, with 14 bases between. Looked up from germline, CDR1 is DFQATT and CDR2 is SNEGSKA (reference sequence). DNA for the CDR3: TGCAGTGCTAGCAATACAGGTCTCTACTATGGCTACACCTTC. Protein: CSASNTGLYYGYTF.

Only a few counts were recorded for this clonotype. This chain links TRBV7-2 with TRBJ2-2; no firm D call. Looked up from germline, CDR1 is SGHTA and CDR2 is FQGNSA. CDR3 length: 13 residues. Trimming took off 5 bases at V and 4 bases at J, with 8 bases between the two ends. The CDR3 spells CASSMRLTGELFF. CDR3 sequence (DNA): TGTGCCAGCAGCATGCGGCTCACCGGGGAGCTGTTTTTT.

This clonotype turned up a few times. The chain carries TRBV5-1 and TRBJ2-3; TRBD2 agrees at 11 bases. The CDR3 is made up of 18 amino acids. With V trimmed by 3 bases and J by 1 base, 10 bases remained unmatched. Germline V gives CDR1 SGHRS, CDR2 YFSETQ. The CDR3 DNA is TGCGCCAGCAGCTCACTAGCGGGGGACCCCTTTGGCACAGATACGCAGTATTTT. Residues: CASSSLAGDPFGTDTQYF.

A word on this clonotype: A single base separates this from a much larger clone, so it may be a read error. This chain connects TRBV27 to TRBJ1-5; no clear D. CDR3 size: 14 residues. The germline CDR1 and CDR2 sequences are MNHEY and SMNVEV (reference sequence). CDR3 DNA: TGTGCCAGCAGTTTGCAGTATAGCAATCAGCCCCAGAATTTT. Encoded protein: CASSLQYSNQPQNF.

This clonotype was seen at least ten times. J is TRBJ2-1 and V is TRBV3-1; D is perhaps TRBD1 or TRBD2 (5 bases each). V shed 6 bases and J shed 4 bases, with 7 bases lying between them. CDR1 is LGHDT, CDR2 YNNKEL, per germline (reference sequence). The CDR3 is made up of 12 amino acids. The CDR3 protein is CASRGVYNEQFF. In nucleotides, the CDR3 is TGTGCCAGCAGGGGGGTGTACAATGAGCAGTTCTTC.

This clonotype was recorded at least ten times. This chain links TRBV29-1 with TRBJ1-3; D is uncertain. V was trimmed by 0 bases and J by 2 bases, leaving 5 bases between them. CDR1 is SQVTM and CDR2 is ANQGSEA in the germline V gene. The length of the CDR3 is 13 residues. The CDR3 here is CSVEEQTGNTIYF. The CDR3 coding sequence is TGCAGCGTTGAAGAACAAACTGGAAACACCATATATTTT.

This clonotype was detected ten times or more. The J gene is TRBJ2-5, the V gene TRBV6-1, with D maybe TRBD1 (5 bases). V lost 4 bases to trimming and J lost 6 bases, with 15 bases between them. The germline V gene has CDR1 MNHNS and CDR2 SASEGT. This CDR3 has 14 amino acids. The CDR3 nucleotides read TGTGCCAGCAGTGGACCCCTAGGGGATAAGACCCAGTACTTC. It codes for CASSGPLGDKTQYF.

This clonotype was seen ten or more times. The chain links TRBV12-3 or TRBV12-4 to TRBJ2-2, with D unresolved. V was cut by 6 bases and J by 1 base, with 6 bases left in between. CDR3 length: 13 residues. CDR3: CASRERNTGELFF. The CDR3 DNA is TGTGCCAGCAGAGAGAGGAACACCGGGGAGCTGTTTTTT.

The chain joins TRBV11-1 to TRBJ1-1, with TRBD1 as a possible D gene (6 bases). V lost 5 bases to trimming and J lost 7 bases, with 17 bases between them. The germline V gene has CDR1 SGHAT and CDR2 FQDESV (reference sequence). This CDR3 is built from 14 residues. The CDR3 spells CASSPTGPRDEAFF. The CDR3 DNA sequence: TGTGCCAGCAGCCCAACAGGGCCCCGGGATGAAGCTTTCTTT.

This clonotype was observed a handful of times. This chain uses TRBV18 with TRBJ1-1; D might be TRBD1 (5 bases). There are 15 residues in the CDR3. CDR1 and CDR2 from the germline V gene are KGHSH and LQKENI. Trimming took off 0 bases at V and 3 bases at J, with 11 bases between the two ends. CDR3 nucleotide sequence: TGTGCCAGCTCACCACCCTGGGGCGGGGACACTGAAGCTTTCTTT. Encoded protein: CASSPPWGGDTEAFF. Based on the CDR3 plus reference TRBV18 and TRBJ1-1, the full variable domain is NAGVMQNPRHLVRRRGQEARLRCSPMKGHSHVYWYRQLPEEGLKFMVYLQKENIIDESGMPKERFSAEFPKEGPSILRIQQVVRGDSAAYFCASSPPWGGDTEAFFGQGTRLTVV.

J is TRBJ2-2 and V is TRBV11-2, with TRBD2 identical over 11 bases. The length of the CDR3 is 15 residues. Germline CDR1 reads SGHAT; CDR2 reads FQNNGV. Losses at the gene ends were 2 bases for V and 6 bases for J; bases not matched to a gene: 2. The CDR3 DNA reads as TGTGCCAGCAGCTTACTAGCGGGGGGACCCGGGGAGCTGTTTTTT. Protein: CASSLLAGGPGELFF. Looking up the rest from reference TRBV11-2 and TRBJ2-2 gives the full variable domain: EAGVAQSPRYKIIEKRQSVAFWCNPISGHATLYWYQQILGQGPKLLIQFQNNGVVDDSQLPKDRFSAERLKGVDSTLKIQPAKLEDSAVYLCASSLLAGGPGELFFGEGSRLTVL.

The table lists this clonotype with many counts. The V and J genes are TRBV10-3 and TRBJ2-1, with D perhaps matching TRBD1 or TRBD2 (6 bases each). The V end was cut by 10 bases, the J end by 0 bases, with 19 bases between. CDR3 length: 16 residues. The germline V gene has CDR1 ENHRY and CDR2 SYGVKD. CDR3 region: CATCPSRGDSYNEQFF. The CDR3 DNA is TGTGCCACCTGCCCCTCGAGGGGGGACTCCTACAATGAGCAGTTCTTC.

The sample holds a few counts of this clonotype. The rearrangement joins TRBV2 to TRBJ1-2, with D maybe TRBD1 (6 bases). CDR3 length: 16 residues. V gave up 3 bases and J gave up 5 bases, with 19 bases separating them. Germline assignment: CDR1 SNHLY and CDR2 FYNNEI. Written as DNA, the CDR3 is TGTGCCAGCAGTGAGGGAACAGGGTTTTGGGGATATGGCTACACCTTC. It encodes CASSEGTGFWGYGYTF. The whole variable domain, filled in from reference TRBV2 and TRBJ1-2, reads EPEVTQTPSHQVTQMGQEVILRCVPISNHLYFYWYRQILGQKVEFLVSFYNNEISEKSEIFDDQFSVERPDGSNFTLKIRSTKLEDSAMYFCASSEGTGFWGYGYTFGSGTRLTVV.

This clonotype was picked up many times. The chain employs TRBV7-8 and TRBJ1-2; D uncertain. The V and J ends lost 1 base and 4 bases respectively, with 19 bases between them. The CDR3 spans 17 residues. Germline lookup yields CDR1 SGHVS and CDR2 FQNEAQ. The CDR3 DNA sequence: TGTGCCAGCAGCTTAGATTCGGGGATAGGTCGCGGCTATGGCTACACCTTC. Translating it yields CASSLDSGIGRGYGYTF.